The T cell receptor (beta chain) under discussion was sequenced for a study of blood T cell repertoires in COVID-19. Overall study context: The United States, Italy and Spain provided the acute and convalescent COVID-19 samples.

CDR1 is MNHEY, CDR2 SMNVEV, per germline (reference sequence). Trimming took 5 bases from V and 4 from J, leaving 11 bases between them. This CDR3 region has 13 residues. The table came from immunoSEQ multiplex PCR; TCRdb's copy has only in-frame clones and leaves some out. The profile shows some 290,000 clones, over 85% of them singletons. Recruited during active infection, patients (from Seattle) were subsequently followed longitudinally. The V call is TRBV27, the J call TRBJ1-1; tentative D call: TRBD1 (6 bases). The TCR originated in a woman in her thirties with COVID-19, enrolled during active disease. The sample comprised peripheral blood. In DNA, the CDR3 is TGTGCCAGCAGTCCCTGGACAGCCACTGAAGCTTTCTTT. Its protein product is CASSPWTATEAFF.